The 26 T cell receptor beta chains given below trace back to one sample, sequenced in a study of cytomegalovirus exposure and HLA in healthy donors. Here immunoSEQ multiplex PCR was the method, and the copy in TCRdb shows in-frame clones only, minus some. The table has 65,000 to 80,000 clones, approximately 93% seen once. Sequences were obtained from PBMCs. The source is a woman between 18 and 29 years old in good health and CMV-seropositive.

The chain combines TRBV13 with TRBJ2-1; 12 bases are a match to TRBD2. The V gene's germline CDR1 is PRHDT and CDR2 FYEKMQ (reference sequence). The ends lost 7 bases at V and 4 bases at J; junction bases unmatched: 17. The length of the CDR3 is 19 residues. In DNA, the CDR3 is TGTGCCAGCAACCCATCCCCCCTCCTAGCGGGAGGGCCTTACAATGAGCAGTTCTTC. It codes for CASNPSPLLAGGPYNEQFF.

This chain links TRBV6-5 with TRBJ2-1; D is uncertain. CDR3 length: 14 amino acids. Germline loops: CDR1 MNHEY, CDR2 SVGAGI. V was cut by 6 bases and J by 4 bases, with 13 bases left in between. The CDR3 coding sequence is TGTGCCAGCAGGCGATCGGGTAATTACAATGAGCAGTTCTTC. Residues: CASRRSGNYNEQFF.

The CDR3 region has the DNA TGCGCCAGTTCCCCCACACAGGGTTCTGGTGAAAAACTGTTTTTT. It encodes CASSPTQGSGEKLFF. This chain uses TRBV10-1 with TRBJ1-4; tentative D call: TRBD1 (6 bases). Germline V gene lookup returns CDR1 WNHNN and CDR2 SYGVQD (reference sequence). This CDR3 contains 15 residues. V lost 9 bases, J lost 7 bases, and 21 bases lay in between.

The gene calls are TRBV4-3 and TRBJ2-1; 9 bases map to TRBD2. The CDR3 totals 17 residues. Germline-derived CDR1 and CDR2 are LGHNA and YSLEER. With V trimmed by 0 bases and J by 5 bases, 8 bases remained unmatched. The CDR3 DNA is TGCGCCAGCAGCCAAGATAAGGGACTAGCAGAAGACAATGAGCAGTTCTTC. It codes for CASSQDKGLAEDNEQFF.

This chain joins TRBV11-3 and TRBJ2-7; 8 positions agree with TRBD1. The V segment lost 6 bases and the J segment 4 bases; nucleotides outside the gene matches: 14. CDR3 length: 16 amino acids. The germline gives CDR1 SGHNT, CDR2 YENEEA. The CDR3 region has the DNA TGTGCCAGCAGAGACTACCGGGACAGGATCAATTACGAGCAGTACTTC. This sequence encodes CASRDYRDRINYEQYF.

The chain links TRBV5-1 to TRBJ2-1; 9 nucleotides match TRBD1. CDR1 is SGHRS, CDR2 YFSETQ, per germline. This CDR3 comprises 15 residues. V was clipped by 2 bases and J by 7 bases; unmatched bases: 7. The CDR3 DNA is TGCGCCAGCAGCTTCGAGACAGGGGGTCAGAATGAGCAGTTCTTC. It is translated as CASSFETGGQNEQFF.

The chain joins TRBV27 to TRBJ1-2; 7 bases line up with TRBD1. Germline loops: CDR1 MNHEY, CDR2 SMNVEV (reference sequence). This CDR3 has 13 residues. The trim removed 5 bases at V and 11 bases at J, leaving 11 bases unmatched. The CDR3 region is CASSAIRQGIYTF. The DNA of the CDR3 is TGTGCCAGCAGTGCGATTCGACAGGGAATTTACACCTTC.

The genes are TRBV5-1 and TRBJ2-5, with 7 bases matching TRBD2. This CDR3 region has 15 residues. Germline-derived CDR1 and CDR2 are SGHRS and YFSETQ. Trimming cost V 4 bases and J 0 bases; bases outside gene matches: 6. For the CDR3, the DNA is TGCGCCAGCAGCCCGGGGAGGGGCCACCAAGAGACCCAGTACTTC. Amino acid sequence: CASSPGRGHQETQYF. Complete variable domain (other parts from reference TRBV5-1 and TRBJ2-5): KAGVTQTPRYLIKTRGQQVTLSCSPISGHRSVSWYQQTPGQGLQFLFEYFSETQRNKGNFPGRFSGRQFSNSRSEMNVSTLELGDSALYLCASSPGRGHQETQYFGPGTRLLVL.

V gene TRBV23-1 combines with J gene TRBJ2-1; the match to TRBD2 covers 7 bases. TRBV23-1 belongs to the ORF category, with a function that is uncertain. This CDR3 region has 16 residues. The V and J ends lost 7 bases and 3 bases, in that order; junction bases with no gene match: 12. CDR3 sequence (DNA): TGCGCCAGCACCCGAGCGCGGGGGAATTTCTACAATGAGCAGTTCTTC. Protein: CASTRARGNFYNEQFF.

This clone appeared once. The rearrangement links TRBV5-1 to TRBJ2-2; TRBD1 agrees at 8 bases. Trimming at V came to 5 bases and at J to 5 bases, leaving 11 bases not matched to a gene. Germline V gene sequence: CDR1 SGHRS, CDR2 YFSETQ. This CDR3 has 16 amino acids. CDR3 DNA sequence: TGCGCCAGCAGTAAAGTAGGACAGGGAGAGACCGGGGAGCTGTTTTTT. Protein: CASSKVGQGETGELFF.

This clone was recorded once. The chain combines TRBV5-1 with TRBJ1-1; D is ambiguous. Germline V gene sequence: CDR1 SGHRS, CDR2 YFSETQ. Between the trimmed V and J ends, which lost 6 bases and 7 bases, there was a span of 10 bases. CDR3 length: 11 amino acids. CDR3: CASKDEGEAFF. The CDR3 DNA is TGCGCCAGCAAGGACGAGGGTGAAGCTTTCTTT.

This CDR3 reads CASSLDQPTGLLGEQYF. CDR3 coding DNA: TGTGCCAGCAGCTTAGATCAGCCGACAGGTCTCTTAGGAGAGCAGTACTTC. This chain links TRBV11-3 with TRBJ2-7; a possible D gene is TRBD1 (6 bases). Germline V CDR1 and CDR2: SGHNT, YENEEA. CDR3 length: 17 amino acids. The V end lost 0 bases, the J end lost 7 bases, and 22 bases lay between the germline ends.

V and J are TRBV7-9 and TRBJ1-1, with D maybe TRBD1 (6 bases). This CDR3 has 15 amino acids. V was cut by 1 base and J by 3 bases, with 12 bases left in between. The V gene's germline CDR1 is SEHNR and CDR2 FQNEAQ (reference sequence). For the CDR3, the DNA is TGTGCCAGCAGCTTAGAAGGGGGTTGGGACACTGAAGCTTTCTTT. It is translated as CASSLEGGWDTEAFF.

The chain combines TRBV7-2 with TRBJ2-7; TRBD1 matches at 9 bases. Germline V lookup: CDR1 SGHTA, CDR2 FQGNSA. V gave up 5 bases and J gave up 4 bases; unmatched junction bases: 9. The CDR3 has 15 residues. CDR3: CASSRTGTGIYEQYF. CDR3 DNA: TGTGCCAGCAGCCGCACCGGGACAGGGATATACGAGCAGTACTTC.

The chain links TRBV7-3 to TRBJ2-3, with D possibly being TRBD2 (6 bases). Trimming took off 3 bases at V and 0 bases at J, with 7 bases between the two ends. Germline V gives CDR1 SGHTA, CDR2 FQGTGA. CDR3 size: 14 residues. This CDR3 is CASSFAGSTDTQYF. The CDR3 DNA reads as TGTGCCAGCAGCTTTGCGGGGAGCACAGATACGCAGTATTTT.

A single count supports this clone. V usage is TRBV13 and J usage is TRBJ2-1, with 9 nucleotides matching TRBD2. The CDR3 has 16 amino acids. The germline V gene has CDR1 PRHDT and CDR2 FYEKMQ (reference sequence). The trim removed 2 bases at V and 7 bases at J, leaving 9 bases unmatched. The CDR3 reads CASSLRLSGRRNEQFF. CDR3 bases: TGTGCCAGCAGCTTACGGCTTAGCGGGAGAAGAAATGAGCAGTTCTTC.

The CDR3 region is CASSSSGTGIPSTWIEQYF. CDR3 nucleotides: TGTGCCAGCAGCTCGTCCGGGACAGGGATTCCTTCTACGTGGATCGAGCAGTACTTC. J is TRBJ2-7 and V is TRBV5-6; 9 bases agree with TRBD1. The CDR3 spans 19 residues. Trimming cost V 3 bases and J 6 bases; bases outside gene matches: 22. CDR1 SGHDT and CDR2 YYEEEE come from the germline V gene.

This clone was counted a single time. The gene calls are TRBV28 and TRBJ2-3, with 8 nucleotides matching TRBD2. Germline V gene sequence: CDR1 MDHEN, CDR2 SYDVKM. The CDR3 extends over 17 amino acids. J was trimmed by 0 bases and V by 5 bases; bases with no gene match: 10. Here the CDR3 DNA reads TGTGCCAGCAGTCCAGCGGGAGTACCTCCTAGCACAGATACGCAGTATTTT. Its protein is CASSPAGVPPSTDTQYF.

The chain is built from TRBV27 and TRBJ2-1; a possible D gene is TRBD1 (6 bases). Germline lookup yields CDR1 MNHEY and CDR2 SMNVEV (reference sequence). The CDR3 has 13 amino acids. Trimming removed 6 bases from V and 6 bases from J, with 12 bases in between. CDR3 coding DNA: TGTGCCAGCAGGTCGCACAGGGTCAATGAGCAGTTCTTC. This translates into CASRSHRVNEQFF.

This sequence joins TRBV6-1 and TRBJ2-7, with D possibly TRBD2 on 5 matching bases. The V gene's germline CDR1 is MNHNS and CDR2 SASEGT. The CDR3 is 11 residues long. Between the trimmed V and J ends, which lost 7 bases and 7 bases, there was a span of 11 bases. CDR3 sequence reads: CASTERREQYF. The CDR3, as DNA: TGTGCCAGCACCGAAAGGAGGGAGCAGTACTTC.

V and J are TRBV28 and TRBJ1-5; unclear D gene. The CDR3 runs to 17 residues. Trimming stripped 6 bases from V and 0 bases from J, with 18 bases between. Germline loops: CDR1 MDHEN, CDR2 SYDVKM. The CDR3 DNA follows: TGTGCCAGCAGCCCCCGGCAGCGAAATTATAGCAATCAGCCCCAGCATTTT. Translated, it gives CASSPRQRNYSNQPQHF.

The DNA of the CDR3 is TGTGCCAGCAGTTCCCCTCGTAGCTCCTACGAGCAGTACTTC. Its translation is CASSSPRSSYEQYF. The chain links TRBV28 to TRBJ2-7; D is uncertain. The germline V gene encodes CDR1 MDHEN and CDR2 SYDVKM. Trimming cost V 4 bases and J 0 bases, with 10 bases left between them. This CDR3 is 14 amino acids long.

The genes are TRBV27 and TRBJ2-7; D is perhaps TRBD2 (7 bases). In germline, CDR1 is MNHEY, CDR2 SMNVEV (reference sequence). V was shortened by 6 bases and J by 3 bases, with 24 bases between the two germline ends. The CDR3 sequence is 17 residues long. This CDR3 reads CASRGGASGSPHYEQYF. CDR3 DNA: TGTGCCAGCAGGGGGGGGGCGTCGGGGTCACCTCACTACGAGCAGTACTTC.

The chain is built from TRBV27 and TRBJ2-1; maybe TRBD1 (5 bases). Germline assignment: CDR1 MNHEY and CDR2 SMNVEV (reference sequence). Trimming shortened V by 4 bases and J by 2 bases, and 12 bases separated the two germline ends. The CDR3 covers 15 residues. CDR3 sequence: CASSSQGLTYNEQFF. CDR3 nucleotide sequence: TGTGCCAGCAGTTCCCAGGGCCTTACCTACAATGAGCAGTTCTTC.

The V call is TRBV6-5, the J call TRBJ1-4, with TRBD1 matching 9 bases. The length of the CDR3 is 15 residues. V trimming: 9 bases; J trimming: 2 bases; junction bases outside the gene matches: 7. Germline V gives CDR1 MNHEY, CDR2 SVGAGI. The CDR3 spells CASAKQGATNEKLFF. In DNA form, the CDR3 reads TGTGCCAGTGCAAAACAGGGGGCTACTAATGAAAAACTGTTTTTT.

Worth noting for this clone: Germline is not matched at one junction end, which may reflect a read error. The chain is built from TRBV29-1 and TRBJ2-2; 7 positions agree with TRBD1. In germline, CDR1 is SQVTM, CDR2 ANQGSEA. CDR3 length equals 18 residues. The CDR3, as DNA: TGCAGCGTTGACCCGAAGGCACAGGACAGGACGGAACACCGGGGAGCTGTTTTT. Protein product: CSVDPKAQDRTEHRGAVF.